This TCR beta chain was recovered during a study of radiotherapy plus CTLA-4 blockade in lung cancer (dated by TCRdb to 2017 to 2018). In terms of the full investigation: Objective responses occurred in approximately 17% of enrolled patients, and about 33% achieved disease control.

Worth noting for this clone: This receptor's antigen is unknown. Within one base of it there is no much larger clone, and no base qualities were kept.

The study tested focal radiation therapy combined with CTLA-4 blockade (ipilimumab) in patients with chemo-refractory metastatic non-small-cell lung cancer. Library construction relied on the immunoSEQ multiplex PCR assay. The clones in this table, taken by TCRdb from immuneACCESS, are in-frame only. Not every clone is retained; where verified, under half of the shortfall comes from an unresolved V gene, and the cause of the rest is unknown. The sample table records approximately 85,000 clones; approximately 83% of these occur just once. The ten largest account for more than 2% of the sample. A distance of 11 bases separates the germline ends of V and J, which lose 5 bases and 4 bases respectively. Via the germline V gene (reference sequence), CDR1 is MNHEY and CDR2 SMNVEV. The CDR3, from cysteine to phenylalanine, totals 13 residues. The CDR3 DNA has 39 bases and is translated from base 1. Results the study describes overall, beyond this receptor: Increased serum interferon-beta after radiation, together with early dynamic changes in blood T cell clones, were reported to be the strongest predictors of response. After treatment with radiotherapy and ipilimumab, TCR clones that originated in tumors expanded in peripheral blood.

Here the chain combines TRBV27 and TRBJ1-2; D gene: possibly TRBD1, on 6 matching bases. Sequenced material: peripheral blood, taken from a patient treated with radiotherapy plus ipilimumab. The sequence was obtained from a human donor with non-small cell lung cancer who had a partial response to radiotherapy plus ipilimumab. The DNA sequence is as follows: TGTGCCAGCAGTGGGGGCAGAGGCTATGGCTACACCTTC. It translates as CASSGGRGYGYTF.